This T cell receptor beta chain originates from a study of immune heterogeneity within non-small cell lung tumors. TCR beta CDR3 regions came from multiplex PCR with 32 forward V and 13 reverse J primers. TCRdb re-derived calls from the multiplex PCR reads in MiXCR, one entry per CDR3 protein. Among 2,500 to 3,500 distinct CDR3 sequences, 41% were seen once, and the ten largest hold around a fifth. Study outcomes and limitations: Both recurring identical dominant CDR3 beta clonotypes and site-unique high-frequency clones were observed across tumor sites within a patient.

The CDR3 loop spans 17 amino acids. V lost 2 bases and J 3 bases, leaving 17 bases between the germline ends. Germline CDR1 MDHEN, CDR2 SYDVKM. The template for each sample was around 540 ng of genomic DNA, which had been extracted from bulk tumor tissue. Collection of several biopsies per primary tumor, spaced far apart, took place during surgery. The patients were newly diagnosed with non-small cell lung cancer, had not been treated, and had curative surgery. Curative-intent surgery was being performed on the donors, who were patients newly diagnosed with non-small cell lung cancer. This clonotype is labeled medium-sized. Its matching antigen is unknown.

The genes are TRBV28 and TRBJ1-3, with D possibly matching TRBD1 (6 bases). Specimen: lung tumor tissue. The receptor was derived from a woman aged 45-59 years with non-small cell lung cancer. The CDR3 is CASSLGQGRSGGNTIYF. Here the CDR3 DNA reads TGTGCCAGCAGTTTAGGTCAGGGGCGTTCTGGTGGAAACACCATATATTTT.